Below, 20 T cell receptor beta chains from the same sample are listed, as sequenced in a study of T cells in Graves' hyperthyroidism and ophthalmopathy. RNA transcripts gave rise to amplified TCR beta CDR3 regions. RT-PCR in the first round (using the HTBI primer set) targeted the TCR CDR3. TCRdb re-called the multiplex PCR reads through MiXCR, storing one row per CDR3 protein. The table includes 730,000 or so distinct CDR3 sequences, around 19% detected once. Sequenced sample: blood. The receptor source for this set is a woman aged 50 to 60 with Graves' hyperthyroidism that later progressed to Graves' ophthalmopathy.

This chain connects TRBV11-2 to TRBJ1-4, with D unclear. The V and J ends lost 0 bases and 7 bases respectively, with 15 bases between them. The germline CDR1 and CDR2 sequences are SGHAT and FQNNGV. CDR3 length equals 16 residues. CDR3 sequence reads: CASSLDNERRGEKLFF. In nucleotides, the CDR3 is TGTGCCAGCAGCTTAGATAATGAGCGGCGGGGTGAAAAACTGTTTTTT.

CDR3 in amino acids: CSARGGGNYNEQFF. CDR3 sequence (DNA): TGCAGTGCCCGGGGGGGGGGGAACTACAATGAGCAGTTCTTC. The V call is TRBV20-1, the J call TRBJ2-1, with TRBD2 matching over 8 bases. With 6 bases clipped from V and 3 bases from J, the junction kept 7 bases outside the gene matches. This CDR3 is 14 amino acids long. Germline assignment: CDR1 DFQATT and CDR2 SNEGSKA (reference sequence).

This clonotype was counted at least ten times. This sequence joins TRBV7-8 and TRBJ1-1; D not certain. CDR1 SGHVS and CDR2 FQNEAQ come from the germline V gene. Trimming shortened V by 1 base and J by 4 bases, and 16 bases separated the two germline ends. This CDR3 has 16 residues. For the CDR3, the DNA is TGTGCCAGCAGCTTAGGGTCGTTTGCGTTCGGCACTGAAGCTTTCTTT. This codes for CASSLGSFAFGTEAFF.

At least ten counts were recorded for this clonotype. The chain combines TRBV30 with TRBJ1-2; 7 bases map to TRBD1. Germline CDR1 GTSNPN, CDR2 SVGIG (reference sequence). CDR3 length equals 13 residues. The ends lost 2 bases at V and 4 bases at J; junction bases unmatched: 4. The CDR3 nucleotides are TGTGCCTGGAGTTCAGACAGGGCCTATGGCTACACCTTC. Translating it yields CAWSSDRAYGYTF.

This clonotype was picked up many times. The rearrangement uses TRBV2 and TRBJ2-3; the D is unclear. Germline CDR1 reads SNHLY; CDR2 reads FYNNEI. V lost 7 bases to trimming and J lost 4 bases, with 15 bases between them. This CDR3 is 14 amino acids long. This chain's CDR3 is CASMRTAPADTQYF. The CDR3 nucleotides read TGTGCCAGCATGCGTACAGCCCCCGCAGATACGCAGTATTTT.

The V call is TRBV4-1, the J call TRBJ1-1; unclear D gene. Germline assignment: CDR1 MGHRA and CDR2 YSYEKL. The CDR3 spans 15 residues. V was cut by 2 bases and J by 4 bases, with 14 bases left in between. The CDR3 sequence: CASSQNVGLVTEAFF. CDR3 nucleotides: TGCGCCAGCAGCCAAAATGTGGGATTGGTCACTGAAGCTTTCTTT.

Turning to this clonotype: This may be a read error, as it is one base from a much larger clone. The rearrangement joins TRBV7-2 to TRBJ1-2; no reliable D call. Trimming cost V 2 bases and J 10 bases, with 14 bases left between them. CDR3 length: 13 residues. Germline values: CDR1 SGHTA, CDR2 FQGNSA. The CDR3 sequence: CASSLRVRDDYTF. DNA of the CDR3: TGTGCCAGCAGCTTAAGAGTAAGGGATGACTACACCTTC.

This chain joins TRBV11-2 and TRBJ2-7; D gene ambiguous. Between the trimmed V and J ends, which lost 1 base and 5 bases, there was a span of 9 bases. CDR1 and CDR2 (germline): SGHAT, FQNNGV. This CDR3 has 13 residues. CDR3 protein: CASSLGRSNEQYF. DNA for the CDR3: TGTGCCAGCAGCTTAGGGCGAAGTAACGAGCAGTACTTC.

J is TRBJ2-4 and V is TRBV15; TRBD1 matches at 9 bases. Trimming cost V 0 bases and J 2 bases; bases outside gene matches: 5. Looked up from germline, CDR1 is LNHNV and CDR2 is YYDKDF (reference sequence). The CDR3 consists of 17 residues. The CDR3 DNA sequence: TGTGCCACCAGCAGAGAGGGGACAGGGAGGACCAAAAACATTCAGTACTTC. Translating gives CATSREGTGRTKNIQYF.

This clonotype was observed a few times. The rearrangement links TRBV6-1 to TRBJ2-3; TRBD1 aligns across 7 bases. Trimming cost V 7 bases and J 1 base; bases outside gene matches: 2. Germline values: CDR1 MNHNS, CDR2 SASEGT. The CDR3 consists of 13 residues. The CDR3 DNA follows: TGTGCCAGCAAGGGGGCAGGCACAGATACGCAGTATTTT. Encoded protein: CASKGAGTDTQYF.

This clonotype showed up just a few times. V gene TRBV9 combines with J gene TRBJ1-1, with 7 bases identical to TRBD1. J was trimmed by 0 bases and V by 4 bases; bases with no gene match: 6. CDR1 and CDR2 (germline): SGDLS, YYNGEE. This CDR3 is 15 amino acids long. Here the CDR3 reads CASSPEGTVNTEAFF. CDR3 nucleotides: TGTGCCAGCAGCCCGGAGGGGACAGTGAACACTGAAGCTTTCTTT.

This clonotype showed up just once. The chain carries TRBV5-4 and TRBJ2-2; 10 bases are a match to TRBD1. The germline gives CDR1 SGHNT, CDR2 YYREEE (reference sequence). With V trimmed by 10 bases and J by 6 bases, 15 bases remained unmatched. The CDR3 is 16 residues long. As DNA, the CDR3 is TGTGCCGGGGGCCAGGACAGGGGGACAAGGCCCGGGGAGCTGTTTTTT. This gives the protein CAGGQDRGTRPGELFF.

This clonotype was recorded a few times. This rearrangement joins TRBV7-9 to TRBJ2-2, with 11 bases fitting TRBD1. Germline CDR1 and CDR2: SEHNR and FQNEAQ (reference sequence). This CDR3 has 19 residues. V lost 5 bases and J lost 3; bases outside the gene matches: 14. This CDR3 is CASSDGQGAIPRDTGELFF. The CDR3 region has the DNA TGTGCCAGCAGCGACGGACAGGGGGCGATACCCCGTGACACCGGGGAGCTGTTTTTT.

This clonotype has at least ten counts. This CDR3 reads CASNEGTPAYGYTF. CDR3 DNA sequence: TGTGCCAGCAACGAAGGGACCCCCGCCTATGGCTACACCTTC. The chain links TRBV12-3 or TRBV12-4 to TRBJ1-2; tentatively, D is TRBD1 (5 bases). The CDR3 extends over 14 amino acids. With 7 bases removed from V and 4 bases from J, the gap between germline ends came to 16 bases.

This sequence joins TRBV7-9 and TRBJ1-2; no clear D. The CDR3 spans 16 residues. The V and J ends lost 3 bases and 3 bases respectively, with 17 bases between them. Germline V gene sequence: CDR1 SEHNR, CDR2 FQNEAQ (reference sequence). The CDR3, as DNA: TGTGCCAGCAGCTTCGAGTACAGCGTGATGTACTATGGCTACACCTTC. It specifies CASSFEYSVMYYGYTF.

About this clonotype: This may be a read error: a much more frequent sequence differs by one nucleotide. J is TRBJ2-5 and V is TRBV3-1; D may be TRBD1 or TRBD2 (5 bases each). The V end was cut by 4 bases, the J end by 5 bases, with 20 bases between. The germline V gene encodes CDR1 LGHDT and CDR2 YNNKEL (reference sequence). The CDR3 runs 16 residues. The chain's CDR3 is CASSRGQGRAGETQYF. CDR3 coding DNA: TGTGCCAGCAGCCGAGGTCAGGGACGGGCCGGGGAGACCCAGTACTTC.

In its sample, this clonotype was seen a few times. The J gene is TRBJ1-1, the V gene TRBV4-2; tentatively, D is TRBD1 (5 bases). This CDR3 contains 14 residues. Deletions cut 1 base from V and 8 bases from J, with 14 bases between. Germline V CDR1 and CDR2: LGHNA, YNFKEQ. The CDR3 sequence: CASSQGAGPPEAFF. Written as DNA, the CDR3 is TGTGCCAGCAGCCAAGGGGCGGGGCCCCCAGAAGCTTTCTTT.

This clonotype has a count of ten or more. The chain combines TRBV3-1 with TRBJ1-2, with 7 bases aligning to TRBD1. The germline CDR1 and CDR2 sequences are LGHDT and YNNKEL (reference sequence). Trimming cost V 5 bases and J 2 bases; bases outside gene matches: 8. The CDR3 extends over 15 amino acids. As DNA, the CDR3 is TGTGCCAGCAGCTCTCCAGGGGGGGCCAACTATGGCTACACCTTC. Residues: CASSSPGGANYGYTF.

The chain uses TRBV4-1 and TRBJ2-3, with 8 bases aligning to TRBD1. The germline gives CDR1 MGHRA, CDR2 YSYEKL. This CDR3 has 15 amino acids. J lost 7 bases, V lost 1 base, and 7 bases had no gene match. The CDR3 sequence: CASSQGGTGGYTQYF. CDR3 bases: TGCGCCAGCAGCCAAGGCGGGACAGGAGGATATACGCAGTATTTT.

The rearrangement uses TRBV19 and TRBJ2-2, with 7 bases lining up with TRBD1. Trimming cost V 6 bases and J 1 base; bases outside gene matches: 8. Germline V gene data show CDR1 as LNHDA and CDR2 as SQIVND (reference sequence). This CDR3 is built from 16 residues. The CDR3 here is CASRHRQGRNTGELFF. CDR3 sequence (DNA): TGTGCCAGTAGGCATAGACAGGGAAGGAACACCGGGGAGCTGTTTTTT.